These 26 T cell receptor beta chains share one sample of origin, sequenced in a study of blood T cell repertoires in COVID-19. Only in-frame clones appear in the TCRdb table, and some are missing; sequencing was by immunoSEQ multiplex PCR. The table has fewer than 500,000 clones, about 80% seen once; the top ten hold about 1.2%. The sample comprised peripheral blood. These TCRs come from a human donor with acute or convalescent COVID-19. The donor label of this sample is uncertain.

The chain uses TRBV6-5 and TRBJ2-1; TRBD2 is a possible D gene (6 bases). Germline CDR1 MNHEY, CDR2 SVGAGI. Trimming pared 0 bases from V and 4 bases from J, leaving 10 bases between. The CDR3 consists of 15 residues. The DNA of the CDR3 is TGTGCCAGCAGTTACTCAGGCGGGGATTACAATGAGCAGTTCTTC. It encodes CASSYSGGDYNEQFF.

J is TRBJ1-1 and V is TRBV6-5; no clear D gene. The CDR3 covers 15 residues. The V and J ends lost 5 bases and 0 bases respectively, with 13 bases between them. CDR1 is MNHEY and CDR2 is SVGAGI in the germline V gene. CDR3 amino acids: CASSPARNVNTEAFF. In nucleotides, the CDR3 is TGTGCCAGCAGTCCTGCGCGAAACGTGAACACTGAAGCTTTCTTT.

V is TRBV19 and J is TRBJ1-5; 7 bases agree with TRBD1. CDR3 length: 15 residues. The J segment lost 3 bases and the V segment lost 5 bases, leaving 7 bases of the junction unmatched. Germline loops: CDR1 LNHDA, CDR2 SQIVND (reference sequence). The CDR3 loop is CASSSGQVFNQPQHF. The CDR3 nucleotides read TGTGCCAGTAGTTCAGGACAGGTCTTCAATCAGCCCCAGCATTTT.

This clone was observed once. This sequence joins TRBV6-5 and TRBJ1-5; 7 bases match TRBD1. This CDR3 has 14 residues. The V gene end was trimmed by 6 bases and the J gene end by 6 bases; junction bases not matched to a gene: 8. Germline V gene lookup returns CDR1 MNHEY and CDR2 SVGAGI. CDR3 sequence reads: CASRRTGAGQPQHF. In nucleotides, the CDR3 is TGTGCCAGCAGGCGTACAGGGGCGGGTCAGCCCCAGCATTTT.

The chain recombines TRBV18 with TRBJ1-1; 7 bases align to TRBD1. Germline trimming cut 6 bases from V and 1 base from J; bases unmatched to any gene: 20. The CDR3 runs 19 residues. Germline loops: CDR1 KGHSH, CDR2 LQKENI. CDR3 residues: CASSLLGTAQMYRNTEAFF. Here the CDR3 DNA reads TGTGCCAGCTCCTTATTAGGGACAGCCCAGATGTATAGGAACACTGAAGCTTTCTTT.

The genes are TRBV7-8 and TRBJ1-2; D is unresolved. Deletions cut 2 bases from V and 8 bases from J, with 15 bases between. Germline values: CDR1 SGHVS, CDR2 FQNEAQ. This CDR3 spans 14 amino acids. CDR3 protein: CASSLWTVDWGYTF. The CDR3 DNA is TGTGCCAGCAGCTTATGGACTGTGGATTGGGGCTACACCTTC.

The rearrangement uses TRBV18 and TRBJ1-2; 10 bases align to TRBD1. J gave up 6 bases and V 3 bases, and 4 bases lay outside the gene matches. The germline gives CDR1 KGHSH, CDR2 LQKENI. This CDR3 is built from 14 residues. CDR3 nucleotides: TGTGCCAGCTCACCCGTGACAGGGGGCGATGGCTACACCTTC. Its protein is CASSPVTGGDGYTF.

The CDR3 sequence is CASSLYGGETQYF. CDR3 nucleotide sequence: TGTGCCAGCAGTTTATATGGGGGGGAGACCCAGTACTTC. The chain is built from TRBV12-3 or TRBV12-4 and TRBJ2-5, with TRBD2 as a possible D gene (6 bases). The CDR3 contains 13 residues. V lost 2 bases and J 5 bases, leaving 9 bases between the germline ends.

The V and J genes are TRBV5-1 and TRBJ1-2; 8 bases are a match to TRBD1. Germline lookup yields CDR1 SGHRS and CDR2 YFSETQ. CDR3 length: 14 amino acids. Unmatched junction bases numbered 7, after V lost 1 base and J lost 8 bases. The CDR3 DNA is TGCGCCAGCAGCTTGCAGGGGGCGGACCTGGGCTACACCTTC. Protein sequence: CASSLQGADLGYTF.

The chain carries TRBV10-3 and TRBJ2-1; D is unresolved. This CDR3 comprises 15 residues. Trimming took off 3 bases at V and 6 bases at J, with 15 bases between the two ends. Germline assignment: CDR1 ENHRY and CDR2 SYGVKD. The CDR3 sequence is CAISDPTSGGNEQFF. DNA for the CDR3: TGTGCCATCAGTGACCCAACCTCGGGTGGCAATGAGCAGTTCTTC.

This chain joins TRBV29-1 and TRBJ2-1; D remains unclear. V lost 5 bases and J 5 bases, leaving 13 bases between the germline ends. This CDR3 has 13 residues. The germline CDR1 and CDR2 sequences are SQVTM and ANQGSEA. The CDR3 sequence: CSVSQARNNEQFF. CDR3 sequence (DNA): TGCAGCGTTTCCCAGGCCAGGAACAATGAGCAGTTCTTC.

This chain uses TRBV5-1 with TRBJ2-6; no reliable D call. Trimming took off 0 bases at V and 0 bases at J, with 7 bases between the two ends. The germline gives CDR1 SGHRS, CDR2 YFSETQ. The CDR3 covers 16 residues. CDR3 protein: CASSLVTDSGANVLTF. The CDR3 DNA reads as TGCGCCAGCAGCTTGGTCACAGACTCTGGGGCCAACGTCCTGACTTTC.

This clone was seen a single time. The chain has TRBV5-1 and TRBJ1-4; 7 positions match TRBD1. Looked up from germline, CDR1 is SGHRS and CDR2 is YFSETQ. The ends lost 4 bases at V and 4 bases at J; junction bases unmatched: 10. The CDR3 runs to 16 residues. CDR3 loop: CASSKRGTGDNEKLFF. CDR3 sequence (DNA): TGCGCCAGCAGCAAGAGGGGCACAGGGGATAATGAAAAACTGTTTTTT.

This clone was counted a single time. The chain is built from TRBV7-9 and TRBJ2-2, with 7 bases lining up with TRBD1. Germline V lookup: CDR1 SEHNR, CDR2 FQNEAQ (reference sequence). The V and J ends lost 6 bases and 6 bases, in that order; junction bases with no gene match: 1. CDR3 length: 12 residues. Here the CDR3 DNA reads TGTGCCAGCAGTACAGGGGCCGGGGAGCTGTTTTTT. Its translation is CASSTGAGELFF. The whole variable domain, filled in from reference TRBV7-9 and TRBJ2-2, reads DTGVSQNPRHKITKRGQNVTFRCDPISEHNRLYWYRQTLGQGPEFLTYFQNEAQLEKSRLLSDRFSAERPKGSFSTLEIQRTEQGDSAMYLCASSTGAGELFFGEGSRLTVL.

This clone showed up just a few times. The rearrangement uses TRBV6-4 and TRBJ2-1; TRBD1 matches at 8 bases. This CDR3 region has 14 residues. CDR1 and CDR2 (germline): MRHNA, SNTAGT. V dropped 4 bases and J dropped 14; count of bases not matched to a gene: 13. This chain's CDR3 is CASSAIFDRGRKFF. Here the CDR3 DNA reads TGTGCCAGCAGTGCCATCTTTGACAGGGGACGAAAGTTCTTC.

The V and J genes are TRBV30 and TRBJ1-3, with D possibly being TRBD1 (6 bases). The CDR3 runs to 15 residues. The germline V gene has CDR1 GTSNPN and CDR2 SVGIG (reference sequence). The V end lost 2 bases, the J end lost 3 bases, and 14 bases lay between the germline ends. The CDR3 DNA reads as TGTGCCTGGAGTAGGGGGGGCTGGTTTGGAAACACCATATATTTT. Translated, it gives CAWSRGGWFGNTIYF.

The chain combines TRBV7-9 with TRBJ2-5, with 8 bases aligning to TRBD2. The CDR3 is made up of 15 amino acids. Unmatched junction bases numbered 10, after V lost 5 bases and J lost 5 bases. The germline CDR1 and CDR2 sequences are SEHNR and FQNEAQ (reference sequence). The CDR3 bases are TGTGCCAGCAGCGAGGGACTAGTGGGTCGGGAGACCCAGTACTTC. It encodes CASSEGLVGRETQYF.

The chain couples TRBV19 to TRBJ1-5; D gene ambiguous. The CDR3 extends over 12 amino acids. CDR1 LNHDA and CDR2 SQIVND come from the germline V gene (reference sequence). Trimming left V 3 bases short and J 5 bases short, with 5 bases between. This CDR3 is CASSILDQPQHF. The CDR3 region has the DNA TGTGCCAGTAGTATCCTTGATCAGCCCCAGCATTTT.

The gene calls are TRBV19 and TRBJ1-5; D may be TRBD1 (6 bases). Trimming took off 5 bases at V and 0 bases at J, with 20 bases between the two ends. The CDR3 runs 18 residues. Per the germline V gene, CDR1 is LNHDA and CDR2 is SQIVND (reference sequence). The CDR3 loop is CASSPRDMGGYSNQPQHF. The CDR3, as DNA: TGTGCCAGTAGTCCTCGGGACATGGGGGGGTATAGCAATCAGCCCCAGCATTTT. Combining the CDR3 with reference TRBV19 and TRBJ1-5 gives the whole variable domain DGGITQSPKYLFRKEGQNVTLSCEQNLNHDAMYWYRQDPGQGLRLIYYSQIVNDFQKGDIAEGYSVSREKKESFPLTVTSAQKNPTAFYLCASSPRDMGGYSNQPQHFGDGTRLSIL.

This clone is a singleton in its sample. The chain couples TRBV15 to TRBJ1-5, with no clear D. CDR1 and CDR2 from the germline V gene are LNHNV and YYDKDF (reference sequence). The CDR3 sequence is 18 residues long. V was pared by 0 bases and J by 2 bases, with 17 bases between. In DNA, the CDR3 is TGTGCCACCAGCAGAGAACACGACAAGTTTACGGGCAATCAGCCCCAGCATTTT. Translating gives CATSREHDKFTGNQPQHF.

Note on this clone: Compared with germline, one end of the junction differs, possibly owing to a read error. The CDR3 DNA sequence: TGTGCCAGCAACTTACAGGGGAGAAACACCGGGGAGCTGTTTTTT. The encoded protein is CASNLQGRNTGELFF. The chain uses TRBV11-2 and TRBJ2-2, with 7 nucleotides matching TRBD1. The CDR3 runs to 15 residues. Germline V CDR1 and CDR2: SGHAT, FQNNGV. The full variable domain, completed using reference TRBV11-2 and TRBJ2-2, is EAGVAQSPRYKIIEKRQSVAFWCNPISGHATLYWYQQILGQGPKLLIQFQNNGVVDDSQLPKDRFSAERLKGVDSTLKIQPAKLEDSAVYLCASNLQGRNTGELFFGEGSRLTVL.

The chain couples TRBV28 to TRBJ1-5, with D possibly TRBD1 on 6 matching bases. Trimming removed 5 bases at V and 2 bases at J, with 16 bases between. There are 16 residues in the CDR3. Germline V gives CDR1 MDHEN, CDR2 SYDVKM. CDR3 in DNA: TGTGCCAGCAGTGATACAGGGTTTAGGGGCAATCAGCCCCAGCATTTT. Its protein product is CASSDTGFRGNQPQHF.

The chain is built from TRBV5-8 and TRBJ2-3; D is perhaps TRBD2 (5 bases). Deletions cut 1 base from V and 7 bases from J, with 13 bases between. This CDR3 is 14 amino acids long. Germline V gives CDR1 SGHTS, CDR2 YDEGEE. DNA for the CDR3: TGTGCCAGCAGCTTGAGTGGGAGAGGAAATACGCAGTATTTT. Translated: CASSLSGRGNTQYF. The full variable domain, in which reference TRBV5-8 and TRBJ2-3 provide the parts outside the CDR3, is EAGVTQSPTHLIKTRGQQATLRCSPISGHTSVYWYQQALGLGLQFLLWYDEGEERNRGNFPPRFSGRQFPNYSSELNVNALELEDSALYLCASSLSGRGNTQYFGPGTRLTVL.

In this sample, this clone turned up a few times. The CDR3 sequence is CASSDRGWRTEAFF. In DNA, the CDR3 is TGTGCCAGCAGCGATCGCGGGTGGAGGACTGAAGCTTTCTTT. This chain links TRBV6-5 with TRBJ1-1; no reliable D call. Germline V gene data show CDR1 as MNHEY and CDR2 as SVGAGI. This CDR3 region has 14 residues. Trimming removed 6 bases at V and 5 bases at J, with 16 bases between.

The chain joins TRBV5-1 to TRBJ2-1; D is unresolved. V shed 4 bases and J shed 7 bases, with 12 bases lying between them. The CDR3 is made up of 13 amino acids. Looked up from germline, CDR1 is SGHRS and CDR2 is YFSETQ. The CDR3 spells CASSLGPGNEQFF. As DNA, the CDR3 is TGCGCCAGCAGCCTTGGTCCAGGTAATGAGCAGTTCTTC.

This rearrangement joins TRBV7-9 to TRBJ2-2; 14 nucleotides match TRBD2. The CDR3 runs 17 residues. CDR1 is SEHNR, CDR2 FQNEAQ, per germline (reference sequence). The J segment lost 7 bases and the V segment lost 3 bases, leaving 7 bases of the junction unmatched. The CDR3 region has the DNA TGTGCCAGCAGCTTCCCGGGACTAGCGGGAGTGAGCGGGGAGCTGTTTTTT. Amino acids: CASSFPGLAGVSGELFF.